This record looks at one TCR beta chain sequence and its context. The antigen remains undetermined. A clone one base away is much larger, so this may be a read error. The record originates from a study of T cells in Graves' hyperthyroidism and ophthalmopathy. Across the whole study: Staff took peripheral blood when the initial diagnosis was made, before any treatment began.

Amplified TCR beta CDR3 regions derived from RNA transcripts. TCR CDR3 regions were first amplified by RT-PCR with HTBI primers. TCRdb re-analysed the multiplex PCR reads in MiXCR, keeping a single row per CDR3 protein. In the table there are a few hundred thousand distinct CDR3 sequences, approximately 15% of which are singletons. Exclusion criteria comprised uncontrolled infection, other autoimmune disease, pregnancy or lactation. Study-level findings and limits: Ophthalmopathy was identified by the model a median about 6.4 months ahead of onset. Most thyroid clonotypes expanded above 0.001 appeared in blood too.

Sequenced input: blood. This TCR derives from a woman in her thirties or forties with Graves' hyperthyroidism that later progressed to Graves' ophthalmopathy.

CDR3 amino acids: CASGSPVWAGTGYYEQYF. CDR3 nucleotides: TGTGCCAGCGGCTCCCCTGTTTGGGCTGGGACAGGGTACTACGAGCAGTACTTC. The chain recombines TRBV11-2 with TRBJ2-7, with 9 bases identical to TRBD1. V was clipped by 8 bases and J by 3 bases; unmatched bases: 20. This CDR3 contains 18 residues. CDR1 and CDR2 (germline): SGHAT, FQNNGV.